The 15 T cell receptor beta chains reported below all come from one sample, sequenced in a study of PD-1 blockade in classical Hodgkin lymphoma. Measured with immunoSEQ multiplex PCR; TCRdb has only the in-frame clones, and not every one. The data hold over 7,000 clones, with about 77% observed a single time. Every one of the patients relapsed after autologous stem cell transplantation (brentuximab vedotin exposure was variable). The sample here was peripheral blood mononuclear cells (PBMCs), taken before the second cycle of nivolumab. Source of these receptors: a human donor with classical Hodgkin lymphoma.

DNA for the CDR3: TGTGCCAGCAGTGAGGACCTTAATCAGCCCCAGCATTTT. It specifies CASSEDLNQPQHF. This chain links TRBV2 with TRBJ1-5, with D unclear. Germline-derived CDR1 and CDR2 are SNHLY and FYNNEI. The V end lost 3 bases, the J end lost 4 bases, and 7 bases lay between the germline ends. The CDR3 is 13 amino acids.

CDR3 nucleotides: TGTGCCAGCAGCCCCCGGGACAACTCCTACAATGAGCAGTTCTTC. Residues: CASSPRDNSYNEQFF. The chain recombines TRBV11-2 with TRBJ2-1; possible D gene TRBD1, 6 bases. CDR1 and CDR2 (germline): SGHAT, FQNNGV. Between the trimmed V and J ends, which lost 5 bases and 0 bases, there was a span of 11 bases. The CDR3 runs 15 residues.

The genes are TRBV15 and TRBJ2-7; D possibly corresponds to TRBD1 (6 bases). The CDR3 sequence is 15 residues long. In germline, CDR1 is LNHNV, CDR2 YYDKDF (reference sequence). Trimming left V 4 bases short and J 5 bases short, with 18 bases between. CDR3 in DNA: TGTGCCACCAGCACGGGGCACACAGGGACCGACGAGCAGTACTTC. Translated, it gives CATSTGHTGTDEQYF.

The V gene is TRBV20-1, the J gene TRBJ1-1; 7 bases agree with TRBD1. Germline assignment: CDR1 DFQATT and CDR2 SNEGSKA (reference sequence). Trimming took 6 bases from V and 4 from J; bases not matched to a gene: 2. The CDR3 runs 11 residues. CDR3 residues: CSAQGGTEAFF. The CDR3 DNA reads as TGCAGTGCCCAGGGGGGCACTGAAGCTTTCTTT.

The chain recombines TRBV9 with TRBJ2-1, with TRBD2 matching 7 bases. This CDR3 is 17 amino acids long. Germline CDR1 SGDLS, CDR2 YYNGEE. V was clipped by 0 bases and J by 0 bases; unmatched bases: 6. The CDR3: CASSVAPPGGSYNEQFF. The CDR3 coding sequence is TGTGCCAGCAGCGTAGCCCCCCCGGGGGGCTCCTACAATGAGCAGTTCTTC. Based on the CDR3 plus reference TRBV9 and TRBJ2-1, the full variable domain is DSGVTQTPKHLITATGQRVTLRCSPRSGDLSVYWYQQSLDQGLQFLIQYYNGEERAKGNILERFSAQQFPDLHSELNLSSLELGDSALYFCASSVAPPGGSYNEQFFGPGTRLTVL.

This clone was counted once. The V and J genes are TRBV2 and TRBJ1-2; the D gene is possibly TRBD1 (6 bases). Germline CDR1 and CDR2: SNHLY and FYNNEI. This CDR3 contains 12 residues. The V end lost 8 bases, the J end lost 0 bases, and 7 bases lay between the germline ends. The CDR3 bases are TGTGCCAGCGGACAGACTAACTATGGCTACACCTTC. Protein sequence: CASGQTNYGYTF.

V usage is TRBV27 and J usage is TRBJ2-1; 7 bases line up with TRBD1. Germline values: CDR1 MNHEY, CDR2 SMNVEV (reference sequence). J lost 7 bases, V lost 4 bases, and 10 bases had no gene match. The CDR3 is 15 residues long. In DNA, the CDR3 is TGTGCCAGCAGTTACAGGGGCGCCCCATGGAATGAGCAGTTCTTC. It translates to CASSYRGAPWNEQFF.

The V and J genes are TRBV29-1 and TRBJ1-3; 8 nucleotides match TRBD1. V lost 5 bases to trimming and J lost 8 bases; unmatched junction nucleotides: 5. Germline V gene sequence: CDR1 SQVTM, CDR2 ANQGSEA. This CDR3 has 12 residues. The CDR3 coding sequence is TGCAGCGTTCGGACAGGGTCGGACACCATATATTTT. Translation gives CSVRTGSDTIYF.

In its sample, this clone was seen once. J is TRBJ1-4 and V is TRBV27; 7 positions match TRBD1. The CDR3 has 14 amino acids. Losses at the gene ends were 6 bases for V and 5 bases for J; bases not matched to a gene: 6. Per the germline V gene, CDR1 is MNHEY and CDR2 is SMNVEV (reference sequence). CDR3 sequence reads: CASRPGQLNEKLFF. In nucleotides, the CDR3 is TGTGCCAGCAGGCCGGGACAGCTGAATGAAAAACTGTTTTTT.

This clone is labeled large. The chain employs TRBV14 and TRBJ1-1; no reliable D call. CDR3 length: 16 residues. V was cut by 0 bases and J by 4 bases, with 15 bases left in between. From germline, CDR1 is SGHDN and CDR2 FVKESK. CDR3 in amino acids: CASSQDLRLGSTEAFF. CDR3 sequence (DNA): TGTGCCAGCAGCCAAGATCTGCGCCTGGGCAGCACTGAAGCTTTCTTT.

CDR3: CASSQDNTEAFF. In DNA, the CDR3 is TGCGCCAGCAGCCAGGACAACACTGAAGCTTTCTTT. V is TRBV4-3 and J is TRBJ1-1, with D uncertain. Germline CDR1 LGHNA, CDR2 YSLEER. This CDR3 comprises 12 residues. Trimming removed 3 bases at V and 2 bases at J, with 4 bases between.

V is TRBV18 and J is TRBJ2-7; TRBD1 might be the D (6 bases). CDR3 length equals 13 residues. Germline CDR1 KGHSH, CDR2 LQKENI. Between the trimmed V and J ends, which lost 8 bases and 2 bases, there was a span of 13 bases. CDR3 DNA sequence: TGTGCCAGCGTCCCGGACAGCACCTACGAGCAGTACTTC. It yields the protein CASVPDSTYEQYF. Complete variable domain (other parts from reference TRBV18 and TRBJ2-7): NAGVMQNPRHLVRRRGQEARLRCSPMKGHSHVYWYRQLPEEGLKFMVYLQKENIIDESGMPKERFSAEFPKEGPSILRIQQVVRGDSAAYFCASVPDSTYEQYFGPGTRLTVT.

The rearrangement uses TRBV9 and TRBJ1-1, with TRBD1 matching 7 bases. CDR1 is SGDLS and CDR2 is YYNGEE in the germline V gene. J gave up 7 bases and V 0 bases, and 3 bases lay outside the gene matches. This CDR3 comprises 13 residues. CDR3 bases: TGTGCCAGCAGCGTAGGGGACAGCCGTGAAGCTTTCTTT. It specifies CASSVGDSREAFF.

This chain connects TRBV4-1 to TRBJ2-1; D remains ambiguous. Germline V gene data show CDR1 as MGHRA and CDR2 as YSYEKL. V lost 1 base to trimming and J lost 2 bases, with 12 bases between them. The CDR3 has 16 amino acids. DNA of the CDR3: TGCGCCAGCAGCCAAGCCCCCGGGCTGACCTACAATGAGCAGTTCTTC. This gives the protein CASSQAPGLTYNEQFF.

The chain carries TRBV19 and TRBJ2-3; D unclear. Trimming took 5 bases from V and 2 from J, leaving 8 bases between them. Germline V gene sequence: CDR1 LNHDA, CDR2 SQIVND (reference sequence). The CDR3 totals 13 residues. CDR3 coding DNA: TGTGCCAGTAGTCCGCGGACCACAGATACGCAGTATTTT. This gives the protein CASSPRTTDTQYF.